Listed here is a single T cell receptor beta chain. This clone has a handful of counts. Its antigen is unknown. The sample holds no much larger clone one base away, and base qualities are not on file. These data come from a study of beta chain features in type 1 diabetes listed by TCRdb under 2018. For the wider study: No differences in mean age, gender distribution, total cell number or subset yield were found between patients and healthy donors. Across all samples, almost 110 million sorted cells were examined, and cell number per subset correlated strongly with RNA yield. The study compared the TCRB repertoires of sorted circulating CD4+ T cell subsets in recently diagnosed type 1 diabetes patients with those in matched healthy donors. Naive and central memory subsets were obtained from all 30 or so donors, but regulatory and stem cell-like memory subsets were isolated from only 8 patients and about 8 healthy donors.

What the study reported, not specific to this receptor: Shorter templates might have been favored by PCR, but patient and control samples were amplified and corrected together, so both groups would have been affected equally by any skew. Naive, central memory and regulatory TCRB repertoires appeared to be more alike among patients than among healthy donors. Type 1 diabetes patients showed a moderate but significant shortening of TCRB CDR3 length in all four CD4+ subsets. Because cDNA rather than genomic DNA was sequenced, highly expressing activated cells could have been over-represented, although no difference in activation and CD3 levels was found between groups. Because the HLA sub-analyses included only small numbers of individuals, any influence of HLA type on TCRB rearrangement was left unresolved. Patients with type 1 diabetes made fewer insertions and deleted more nucleotides at VDJ recombination sites, implying thymic rearrangement abnormalities.

The High Capacity cDNA Reverse Transcription Kit was used to reverse transcribe all of the isolated RNA, meaning that expressed TCRB transcripts were what got sequenced. Deep immunoSEQ sequencing was applied to naive, central memory and regulatory T cell samples, giving an average of about 3.4 million total reads per sample. Sorted cells were lysed in RLT buffer and RNA was extracted with DNase-treated RNeasy Micro or Mini kits, depending on cell number. Each cell subset was processed separately to prevent cross-contamination, with patient and healthy donor samples processed together. The immunoSEQ multiplex PCR was used to amplify TCRB sequences from cDNA, generating 87-bp fragments that spanned the CDR3 region. The amplicons were sequenced using the Illumina HiSeq platform. As for how the authors treated the data: PCR bias was computationally corrected using synthetic template baselines, reads within Hamming distance 2 were collapsed, and singletons that could not be merged were discarded. Reads were aligned to IMGT to assign V, D and J genes, CDR3 length, and insertions or deletions at six rearrangement sites. Within each subset, clonotype counts were normalized to the number of sorted cells before true diversity and Gini coefficients were calculated with the tcR R package. The overlap coefficient, calculated on TCRB nucleotide sequences, was used to quantify repertoire sharing. Out-of-frame TCRB sequences from naive cells were analyzed as a proxy for the pre-selection repertoire. The clones in this table, taken by TCRdb from immuneACCESS, are in-frame only. Not every clone is retained; where verified, under half of the shortfall comes from an unresolved V gene, and the cause of the rest is unknown. Clone size and the V and J calls come from that table; the DNA yielded D and trimming. The sample table lists a few hundred thousand clones, roughly 13% of them with a count of one. Around 0.0099% of the sample goes to the ten largest clones.

Reading the germline V gene (reference sequence) gives CDR1 LNHDA and CDR2 SQIVND. The CDR3 covers 14 residues, taking in both the cysteine and the phenylalanine. Just the 42-base CDR3 DNA is kept, in frame starting at base 1. Germline trimming amounts to 5 bases on V and 7 bases on J, with 8 as the count of junction bases outside the gene matches. Each donor gave one peripheral blood draw, averaging roughly 100 mL, which was collected into heparinised tubes. Using a panel that included CD45RO, CCR7, CD25, CD127, CD95 and CD27, naive, central memory, regulatory and stem cell-like memory CD4+ T cells were sorted on a BD FACSAria II. Every sorted population had a purity above 95%. PBMCs were isolated immediately by Lymphoprep density gradient centrifugation and stained directly without culture. Samples were stained and sorted in pairs, with one healthy donor and one patient per experiment, so that batch effects were minimized.

The receptor was isolated from a woman under 30 with type 1 diabetes. Here the chain combines TRBV19 and TRBJ2-7, and TRBD1 matches 10 of the central bases. The source material was naive CD4+ T cells from blood. The cell subset or site label corresponds to: true naive CD4+ T cells. The DNA sequence follows: TGTGCCAGTAGTCCCGGGACAGGGGATGGGGAGCAGTACTTC. The encoded protein is CASSPGTGDGEQYF.